The TCR beta chain described here comes from a study of T cell changes during pregnancy in multiple sclerosis. Measured with immunoSEQ multiplex PCR; TCRdb has only the in-frame clones, and not every one. Of about 31,000 clones listed, about 88% are singletons. The germline V gene has CDR1 MNHEY and CDR2 SVGAGI. The CDR3 contains 13 residues. With V trimmed by 5 bases and J by 4 bases, 5 bases remained unmatched. This clone was observed a few times. The sample consisted of CD8+ T cells from peripheral blood mononuclear cells, taken in the second trimester of pregnancy. The chain employs TRBV6-5 and TRBJ2-7; 7 bases match TRBD1. This receptor was taken from a female donor with multiple sclerosis, enrolled in a pregnancy study. This chain's CDR3 is CASSNDRDYEQYF. The CDR3 coding sequence is TGTGCCAGCAGTAATGACAGGGATTACGAGCAGTACTTC.